These 15 T cell receptor beta chains originate from one sample sequenced in a study of post-analysis software for immune sequencing data. Unique molecular identifiers tagged the TCR beta cDNA libraries. MiXCR was run by TCRdb on the PCR reads, yielding one entry per CDR3 protein. There are hundreds of thousands of distinct CDR3 sequences in the sample; around 50% occur only once, and 4.6% lies in the top ten. No antigens are known for them. Study observations and caveats: Five or six TRBV segments, TRBV5-6, TRBV5-1 and TRBV20-1 among them, were found more frequent in patients than controls.

Material for sequencing was blood. Receptors were obtained from a girl aged 10-17 years with multiple sclerosis.

The rearrangement links TRBV5-1 to TRBJ2-6; the match to TRBD1 covers 7 bases. The CDR3 extends over 18 amino acids. V shed 0 bases and J 1 base; nucleotides not matched to a gene: 7. Per germline, CDR1 SGHRS and CDR2 YFSETQ. The CDR3 DNA follows: TGCGCCAGCAGCTTGGAAGGGGGCGCGCCTTCTGGGGCCAACGTCCTGACTTTC. It yields the protein CASSLEGGAPSGANVLTF.

The CDR3 nucleotides are TGTGCCAGCAGCTTGGGAGTGGAAAGGGACTACAATGAGCAGTTCTTC. Translating gives CASSLGVERDYNEQFF. The chain couples TRBV5-6 to TRBJ2-1; D remains ambiguous. The CDR3 spans 16 residues. V dropped 0 bases and J dropped 3 bases, with 13 bases sitting between them. Germline-derived CDR1 and CDR2 are SGHDT and YYEEEE.

This clonotype was recorded a few times. The rearrangement links TRBV9 to TRBJ1-5, with 8 nucleotides matching TRBD1. Germline V gene lookup returns CDR1 SGDLS and CDR2 YYNGEE. Trimming cost V 3 bases and J 5 bases; bases outside gene matches: 7. The CDR3 length is 15 residues. The CDR3 DNA reads TGTGCCAGCAGCGCCTCAGGGGGCGTCGATCAGCCCCAGCATTTT. Amino acid sequence: CASSASGGVDQPQHF.

This clonotype was picked up a small number of times. This sequence joins TRBV18 and TRBJ2-7, with D maybe TRBD2 (7 bases). Germline V gene data show CDR1 as KGHSH and CDR2 as LQKENI. With 8 bases removed from V and 7 bases from J, the gap between germline ends came to 12 bases. CDR3 length: 11 residues. This chain's CDR3 is CASDRGAEQYF. CDR3 coding DNA: TGTGCCAGCGACCGGGGGGCGGAGCAGTACTTC.

The chain recombines TRBV29-1 with TRBJ2-1; D ambiguous. Germline CDR1 is SQVTM and CDR2 is ANQGSEA. The CDR3 contains 12 residues. Trimming left V 0 bases short and J 8 bases short, with 8 bases between. Here the CDR3 DNA reads TGCAGCGTTGAAGATAACTGGGATGAGCAGTTCTTC. Protein: CSVEDNWDEQFF.

This sequence joins TRBV7-8 and TRBJ1-1; 9 bases are a match to TRBD1. The trim removed 3 bases at V and 4 bases at J, leaving 9 bases unmatched. CDR3 length: 16 residues. The germline CDR1 and CDR2 sequences are SGHVS and FQNEAQ. This CDR3 is CASSFGGQGTGTEAFF. CDR3 in DNA: TGTGCCAGCAGCTTTGGAGGACAGGGGACGGGCACTGAAGCTTTCTTT.

This clonotype appeared a single time. The chain uses TRBV18 and TRBJ2-2; perhaps TRBD2 as D (5 bases). Trimming took 0 bases from V and 1 from J, leaving 9 bases between them. There are 16 residues in the CDR3. In germline, CDR1 is KGHSH, CDR2 LQKENI. CDR3 coding DNA: TGTGCCAGCTCACCACCGAACGGACTGAACACCGGGGAGCTGTTTTTT. Amino acid sequence: CASSPPNGLNTGELFF.

The rearrangement joins TRBV2 to TRBJ2-7; a possible D gene is TRBD2 (6 bases). The CDR3 totals 14 residues. Germline-derived CDR1 and CDR2 are SNHLY and FYNNEI. V lost 1 base, J lost 2 bases, and 9 bases lay in between. CDR3 residues: CASSEVGGPYEQYF. The CDR3 nucleotides are TGTGCCAGCAGTGAAGTGGGAGGACCCTACGAGCAGTACTTC.

This clonotype was picked up a small number of times. The chain joins TRBV5-1 to TRBJ1-1; tentative D call: TRBD1 (6 bases). The germline CDR1 and CDR2 sequences are SGHRS and YFSETQ. This CDR3 has 13 residues. Trimming stripped 8 bases from V and 1 base from J, with 12 bases between. CDR3 residues: CASRTDTNTEAFF. For the CDR3, the DNA is TGCGCCAGTCGGACAGATACGAACACTGAAGCTTTCTTT.

The CDR3 coding sequence is TGTGCCAGCAGTTACTTGGGTAGCGTTAGCACAGATACGCAGTATTTT. As protein: CASSYLGSVSTDTQYF. V gene TRBV6-5 combines with J gene TRBJ2-3, with D possibly being TRBD2 (5 bases). Germline CDR1 is MNHEY and CDR2 is SVGAGI. CDR3 length: 16 residues. V gave up 1 base and J gave up 0 bases, with 11 bases separating them.

V and J are TRBV15 and TRBJ2-7; 12 positions agree with TRBD2. The CDR3 is 15 residues long. The germline V gene has CDR1 LNHNV and CDR2 YYDKDF (reference sequence). V gave up 6 bases and J gave up 2 bases; unmatched junction bases: 5. The CDR3 region is CATSRLAGDPYEQYF. The CDR3 DNA reads TGTGCCACCAGTAGACTAGCGGGGGACCCCTACGAGCAGTACTTC.

This chain joins TRBV3-1 and TRBJ1-1; D is unclear. The V and J ends lost 0 bases and 5 bases respectively, with 7 bases between them. The CDR3 extends over 13 amino acids. Germline CDR1 reads LGHDT; CDR2 reads YNNKEL (reference sequence). CDR3 in amino acids: CASSQDLGTEAFF. The CDR3 coding sequence is TGTGCCAGCAGCCAAGATCTTGGGACTGAAGCTTTCTTT.

The CDR3 loop is CSARDNTHSTYEQYF. In nucleotides, the CDR3 is TGCAGTGCTAGGGACAACACCCATAGCACCTACGAGCAGTACTTC. The rearrangement uses TRBV20-1 and TRBJ2-7; possibly TRBD1 for D (5 bases). CDR3 size: 15 residues. Germline-derived CDR1 and CDR2 are DFQATT and SNEGSKA (reference sequence). V lost 3 bases, J lost 2 bases, and 17 bases lay in between.

The V gene is TRBV25-1, the J gene TRBJ2-7; D might be TRBD1 or TRBD2, each matching 5 bases. V was clipped by 5 bases and J by 1 base, with 15 bases between them. The CDR3 spans 15 residues. The germline V gene has CDR1 MGHDK and CDR2 SYGVNS. Here the CDR3 DNA reads TGTGCCAGCAGTTCCCCTCGGGACGGATCCTACGAGCAGTACTTC. This translates into CASSSPRDGSYEQYF.

V is TRBV6-2 or TRBV6-3 and J is TRBJ1-2; D not resolved. Per the germline V gene, CDR1 is MNHEY and CDR2 is SVGEGT. The CDR3 runs to 15 residues. Trimming left V 0 bases short and J 1 base short, with 9 bases between. The CDR3 DNA reads TGTGCCAGCAGTTACTCGAACACCCTTAACTATGGCTACACCTTC. Translating it yields CASSYSNTLNYGYTF.